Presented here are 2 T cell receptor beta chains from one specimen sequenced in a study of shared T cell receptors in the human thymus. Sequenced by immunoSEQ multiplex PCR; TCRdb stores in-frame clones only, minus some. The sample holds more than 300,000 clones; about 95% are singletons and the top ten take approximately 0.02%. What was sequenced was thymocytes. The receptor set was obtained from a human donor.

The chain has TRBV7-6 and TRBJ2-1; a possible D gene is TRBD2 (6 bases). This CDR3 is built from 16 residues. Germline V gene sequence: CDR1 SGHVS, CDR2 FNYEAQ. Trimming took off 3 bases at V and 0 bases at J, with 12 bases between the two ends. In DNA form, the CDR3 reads TGTGCCAGCAGCTTGGCGGGGACGAGCTCCTACAATGAGCAGTTCTTC. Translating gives CASSLAGTSSYNEQFF.

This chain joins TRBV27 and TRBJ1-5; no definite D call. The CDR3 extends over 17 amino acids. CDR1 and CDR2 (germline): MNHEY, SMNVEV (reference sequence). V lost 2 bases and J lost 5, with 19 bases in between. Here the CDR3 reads CASSLVKPSLRDQPQHF. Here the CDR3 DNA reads TGTGCCAGCAGTTTAGTGAAGCCCTCCTTGAGGGATCAGCCCCAGCATTTT.